The clone carrying this T cell receptor beta chain was seen a handful of times. Its specificity is unknown. This entry is derived from a study of CD8 T cells in ankylosing spondylitis. The CDR3 extends over 16 amino acids. Trimming took off 3 bases at V and 0 bases at J, with 13 bases between the two ends. CDR1 and CDR2 (germline): MGHDK, SYGVNS. General study results and limits: Within peripheral blood, clones linked to disease were CD8+ and relatively rare. Among TCR beta sequences, a motif of 7 to 9 highly homologous variants appeared characteristic of ankylosing spondylitis blood. The clones that were linked to disease were reported to be significantly enriched in matched synovial fluid samples from ankylosing spondylitis patients. Some of the motif variants had earlier been found in reactive arthritis patients' fluid and blood.

TCRdb ran MiXCR on the 5' RACE reads and lists one entry per CDR3 protein. The sample has about 750,000 distinct CDR3 sequences, roughly 19% seen once. This receptor was identified in a male donor with ankylosing spondylitis. The sample was blood, either unsorted or a sorted T cell fraction (not recorded which). The chain is built from TRBV25-1 and TRBJ2-3; maybe TRBD2 (5 bases). DNA for the CDR3: TGTGCCAGCAGTGATGGCGGGTTACCTAGCACAGATACGCAGTATTTT. Translating gives CASSDGGLPSTDTQYF. The full variable domain, rest sourced from reference TRBV25-1 and TRBJ2-3, is EADIYQTPRYLVIGTGKKITLECSQTMGHDKMYWYQQDPGMELHLIHYSYGVNSTEKGDLSSESTVSRIRTEHFPLTLESARPSHTSQYLCASSDGGLPSTDTQYFGPGTRLTVL.